This entry concerns a single T cell receptor (beta chain). The sample has other DNA sequences that encode this CDR3 too. This entry comes from a study of blood T cell repertoires in COVID-19. At the level of the study: Acute and convalescent COVID-19 samples came from the United States, Italy and Spain.

Original processing notes: From reference gene primer amplification, estimates of nucleated cell counts were derived. The table came from immunoSEQ multiplex PCR; TCRdb's copy has only in-frame clones and leaves some out. V and J calls and clone size come straight from that table; D and trimming were deduced from the DNA. This sample yields just under 350,000 clones, of which 91% are seen a single time; roughly 3% belongs to the top ten. Germline trimming cut 6 bases from V and 4 bases from J; bases unmatched to any gene: 6. Looked up from germline, CDR1 is LNHDA and CDR2 is SQIVND (reference sequence). CDR3 length equals 15 residues.

The receptor was derived from a woman aged 18-29 years who had recovered from COVID-19. Input material: peripheral blood. The chain has TRBV19 and TRBJ2-1; 10 positions match TRBD2. CDR3 in DNA: TGTGCCAGTAGCAGAACTAGCGGGACTTACAATGAGCAGTTCTTC. It is translated as CASSRTSGTYNEQFF.